Included here is one TCR beta chain sequence, with context. These data originate in a study of TIL therapy for anti-PD-1-resistant metastatic lung cancer. The libraries were made with immunoSEQ v3. TCRdb's table, derived via immunoSEQ multiplex PCR, lists solely in-frame clones and lacks some. The sample carries approximately 95,000 clones, just over 65% recorded once. Time point here: pre-treatment sample, taken before nivolumab and TIL therapy. Tumor tissue came from excised metastases, mostly pleural nodules or supraclavicular lymph nodes. Patients then received nivolumab; progressors got lymphodepletion, TIL and IL-2. Adults with stage 4 NSCLC were enrolled in a phase I trial. Germline V gene data show CDR1 as SEHNR and CDR2 as FQNEAQ (reference sequence). The CDR3 length is 13 residues. Trimming stripped 4 bases from V and 5 bases from J, with 9 bases between.

The sample was tumor tissue, taken at baseline. The sequence was obtained from a person aged 25-85 years with non-small cell lung cancer. V gene TRBV7-9 combines with J gene TRBJ1-5; D remains unclear. Here the CDR3 DNA reads TGTGCCAGCAGCTCTACGTTGGATCAGCCCCAGCATTTT. Protein product: CASSSTLDQPQHF.